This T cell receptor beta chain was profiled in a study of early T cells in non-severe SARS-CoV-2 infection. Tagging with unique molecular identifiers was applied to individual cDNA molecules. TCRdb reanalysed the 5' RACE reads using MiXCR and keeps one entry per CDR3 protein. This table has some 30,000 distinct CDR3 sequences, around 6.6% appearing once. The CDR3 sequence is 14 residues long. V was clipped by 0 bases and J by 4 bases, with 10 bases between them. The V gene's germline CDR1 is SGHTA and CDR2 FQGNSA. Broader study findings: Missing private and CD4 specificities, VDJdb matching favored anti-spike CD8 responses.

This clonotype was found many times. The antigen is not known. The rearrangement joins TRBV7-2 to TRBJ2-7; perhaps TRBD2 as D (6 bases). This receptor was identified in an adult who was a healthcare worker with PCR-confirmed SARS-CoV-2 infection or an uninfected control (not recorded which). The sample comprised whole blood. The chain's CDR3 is CASSLAGEAYEQYF. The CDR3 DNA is TGTGCCAGCAGCTTAGCAGGGGAGGCTTACGAGCAGTACTTC.